A selection of T cell receptor beta chains follows, all from one sample in a study of blood T cells in healthy people across ages. Each CDR3 protein gets one entry after TCRdb re-called the 5' RACE reads with MiXCR. This table holds around 2 million distinct CDR3 sequences, roughly 43% found once. The sample taken for sequencing was blood. The receptors were gathered from a human donor in good health. Both conserved end residues are part of each CDR3. Each record gives: J gene, clone size, D gene, V gene, CDR3 DNA, CDR3 protein. The D gene is left open where the match is weak. The size of a clone is reported for some rows only, either as once, few or many, or as a class for expanded clones.

j_call: TRBJ2-1
clone_size: .
d_call: .
v_call: TRBV12-3/TRBV12-4
cdr3_nt: TGTGCCAGCAGTTATTTTCCCAGCGTCCCACAAGAGACCCAGTTCTTC
cdr3_aa: CASSYFPSVPQETQFF

j_call: TRBJ2-1
clone_size: .
d_call: TRBD2
v_call: TRBV29-1
cdr3_nt: TGCAGCGTGTATCTCCTAGCGGGGGAATTCAATGTGCAGTTCTTC
cdr3_aa: CSVYLLAGEFNVQFF

j_call: TRBJ2-7
clone_size: few
d_call: TRBD1
v_call: TRBV5-1
cdr3_nt: TGCGCCAGCAGCCAAGGGACAGGGAGAATCTACGAGCAGTACTTC
cdr3_aa: CASSQGTGRIYEQYF

j_call: TRBJ1-1
clone_size: .
d_call: TRBD1
v_call: TRBV6-5
cdr3_nt: TGTGCCAGCAGTTTGACAGGGGAAGGTAGCACTGAAGCTTTCTTT
cdr3_aa: CASSLTGEGSTEAFF

j_call: TRBJ2-3
clone_size: .
d_call: TRBD1
v_call: TRBV7-9
cdr3_nt: TGTGCCAGCAGCCCAGTCCGGGACAGGGGGGTGGATACGCAGTATTTT
cdr3_aa: CASSPVRDRGVDTQYF

j_call: TRBJ2-7
clone_size: few
d_call: TRBD1
v_call: TRBV7-9
cdr3_nt: TGTGCCAGCAGCTCCCAGACAGGGATTCTCTACGAGCAGTACTTC
cdr3_aa: CASSSQTGILYEQYF

j_call: TRBJ2-7
clone_size: .
d_call: .
v_call: TRBV7-9
cdr3_nt: TGTGCCAGCAGCTTAAAAGGGGCAGGCTGCGAGCAGTACTTC
cdr3_aa: CASSLKGAGCEQYF

j_call: TRBJ2-1
clone_size: .
d_call: TRBD1
v_call: TRBV12-3/TRBV12-4
cdr3_nt: TGTGCCAGCAGTCGAACGCGCCAGGGGGTTTCCTACAGTGAGCAGTTCTTC
cdr3_aa: CASSRTRQGVSYSEQFF

j_call: TRBJ2-1
clone_size: .
d_call: .
v_call: TRBV7-2
cdr3_nt: TGTGCCAGCAACCCTTCCCAAGGGACTCACAACAATGAGCAGTTCTTC
cdr3_aa: CASNPSQGTHNNEQFF

j_call: TRBJ2-7
clone_size: .
d_call: .
v_call: TRBV20-1
cdr3_nt: TGCAGTGCCAACCCTGGGGGTCTTTACGAGCAGTACTTC
cdr3_aa: CSANPGGLYEQYF

j_call: TRBJ2-3
clone_size: few
d_call: TRBD2
v_call: TRBV12-5
cdr3_nt: TGTGCTAGTGGTCCCCATGTAGCGGGGGGGTCCTCTAGCACAGATACGCAGTATTTT
cdr3_aa: CASGPHVAGGSSSTDTQYF

j_call: TRBJ1-1
clone_size: .
d_call: .
v_call: TRBV9
cdr3_nt: TGTGCCAGCAGCGTCTTACCGGTGGGCTCCGGCGGTAGGAACACTGAAGCTTTCTTT
cdr3_aa: CASSVLPVGSGGRNTEAFF

j_call: TRBJ2-1
clone_size: .
d_call: .
v_call: TRBV6-2/TRBV6-3
cdr3_nt: TGTGCCAGCAGTCCGATCGCAGAGACCCAGTTCTTC
cdr3_aa: CASSPIAETQFF

j_call: TRBJ1-4
clone_size: .
d_call: .
v_call: TRBV5-1
cdr3_nt: TGCGCCAGCAGCTTGAAGTGGGTTGGGGCCGATAATGAAAAACTGTTTTTT
cdr3_aa: CASSLKWVGADNEKLFF

j_call: TRBJ1-3
clone_size: .
d_call: .
v_call: TRBV29-1
cdr3_nt: TGCAGCGTTGAAATCGGGGAGCAGTCCACCATATATTTT
cdr3_aa: CSVEIGEQSTIYF

j_call: TRBJ2-1
clone_size: many
d_call: .
v_call: TRBV7-2
cdr3_nt: TGTGCCAGCAGCTTAGCGCAAAGCGGATCCTACAATGAGCAGTTCTTC
cdr3_aa: CASSLAQSGSYNEQFF

j_call: TRBJ2-2
clone_size: .
d_call: .
v_call: TRBV19
cdr3_nt: TGTGCCAGTAGCTGGGACGCGGAAACCGGGGAGCTGTTTTTT
cdr3_aa: CASSWDAETGELFF

j_call: TRBJ2-3
clone_size: .
d_call: .
v_call: TRBV7-3
cdr3_nt: TGTGCCAACAGCCTCGCAGCGAGGGATACGCAGTATTTT
cdr3_aa: CANSLAARDTQYF

j_call: TRBJ1-4
clone_size: .
d_call: TRBD1
v_call: TRBV14
cdr3_nt: TGTGCCAGCAGCCAAGATTGGACAGGGTTTCGGGAAAAACTGTTTTTT
cdr3_aa: CASSQDWTGFREKLFF

j_call: TRBJ1-2
clone_size: .
d_call: .
v_call: TRBV29-1
cdr3_nt: TGCAGCGACCTACAGGGTCCTAACTATGGCTACACCTTC
cdr3_aa: CSDLQGPNYGYTF

j_call: TRBJ2-7
clone_size: few
d_call: TRBD1
v_call: TRBV6-2/TRBV6-3
cdr3_nt: TGTGCCAGCAGTTCGGGACAGGACCTAACCTACGAGCAGTACTTC
cdr3_aa: CASSSGQDLTYEQYF

j_call: TRBJ2-1
clone_size: few
d_call: TRBD1
v_call: TRBV11-3
cdr3_nt: TGTGCCAGCAGCTTCCGGGACAGGGCTTTCAATGAGCAGTTCTTC
cdr3_aa: CASSFRDRAFNEQFF

j_call: TRBJ2-7
clone_size: .
d_call: .
v_call: TRBV11-2
cdr3_nt: TGTGCCGGCAGCTTAGCACCGGGGAACGAGCAGTACTTC
cdr3_aa: CAGSLAPGNEQYF

j_call: TRBJ1-5
clone_size: few
d_call: .
v_call: TRBV10-3
cdr3_nt: TGTGCCATCAGTGAGTCGGGGAGTAGCAATCAGCCCCAGCATTTT
cdr3_aa: CAISESGSSNQPQHF

j_call: TRBJ2-6
clone_size: .
d_call: TRBD2
v_call: TRBV28
cdr3_nt: TGTGCCAGCAGTTTTCGGGACTACAGGACGTACTCTGGGGCCAACGTCCTGACTTTC
cdr3_aa: CASSFRDYRTYSGANVLTF

j_call: TRBJ1-5
clone_size: .
d_call: TRBD1
v_call: TRBV12-3/TRBV12-4
cdr3_nt: TGTGCCAGCAGACCCGGGACAGGGGGTATGGAGCCCCAGCATTTT
cdr3_aa: CASRPGTGGMEPQHF

j_call: TRBJ1-3
clone_size: .
d_call: .
v_call: TRBV20-1
cdr3_nt: TGCAGTGCTCAATATCCACGGGTTGGAAACACCATATATTTT
cdr3_aa: CSAQYPRVGNTIYF

j_call: TRBJ2-1
clone_size: .
d_call: .
v_call: TRBV7-4
cdr3_nt: TGTGCCAGCAGCCTTCGATCTCGCAAGAAGTCCTACAATGAGCAGTTCTTC
cdr3_aa: CASSLRSRKKSYNEQFF

j_call: TRBJ2-7
clone_size: .
d_call: TRBD1
v_call: TRBV12-3/TRBV12-4
cdr3_nt: TGTGCCAGCAGTTTGTGGCAGGGGGCTGGGGAGCAGTACTTC
cdr3_aa: CASSLWQGAGEQYF

j_call: TRBJ2-3
clone_size: .
d_call: .
v_call: TRBV24-1
cdr3_nt: TGTGCCACCAGTGGGAGAGGCCCTAGCACAGATACGCAGTATTTT
cdr3_aa: CATSGRGPSTDTQYF